One and the same sample provided the 13 T cell receptor beta chains below, sequenced in a study of shared clonotypes between healthy human individuals (dated by TCRdb to 2019 to 2021). The library was obtained by the immunoSEQ multiplex PCR assay. What TCRdb holds here is the immuneACCESS table cut down to in-frame rearrangements. Part of the clones is not present; checked against another copy, under half of the missing clones reflect an unresolved V gene, and the others are unexplained. This sample holds about 710,000 clones; 73% were observed only once. Around 2% of the sample lies in the top ten. The sequencing sample was made of memory CD4+ T cells sorted from blood. The cell subset or site label, as the study defines it: CD45RA-negative fraction. The receptor set was obtained from a woman aged 30 to 39 in good health.

This sequence joins TRBV15 and TRBJ2-7; TRBD2 matches 7 bases. The CDR3 consists of 17 residues. J lost 4 bases, V lost 5 bases, and 17 bases had no gene match. Germline loops: CDR1 LNHNV, CDR2 YYDKDF (reference sequence). CDR3 bases: TGTGCCACCAGCCTCCCCCCCCCGGGCGGGAGCGTTTACGAGCAGTACTTC. As protein: CATSLPPPGGSVYEQYF. The full variable domain, completed using reference TRBV15 and TRBJ2-7, is DAMVIQNPRYQVTQFGKPVTLSCSQTLNHNVMYWYQQKSSQAPKLLFHYYDKDFNNEADTPDNFQSRRPNTSFCFLDIRSPGLGDTAMYLCATSLPPPGGSVYEQYFGPGTRLTVT.

The CDR3 coding sequence is TGTGCCTGGAGTTCAACCGGGGTTAAGGAAAAACTGTTTTTT. It translates to CAWSSTGVKEKLFF. J is TRBJ1-4 and V is TRBV30, with unresolved D. CDR1 and CDR2 from the germline V gene are GTSNPN and SVGIG (reference sequence). Deletions cut 2 bases from V and 8 bases from J, with 15 bases between. This CDR3 contains 14 residues.

V gene TRBV15 combines with J gene TRBJ2-3, with D tentatively TRBD1 (8 bases). The CDR3 loop spans 17 amino acids. Germline-derived CDR1 and CDR2 are LNHNV and YYDKDF (reference sequence). V lost 3 bases to trimming and J lost 1 base, with 17 bases between them. For the CDR3, the DNA is TGTGCCACCAGCAGCAACACAGGGGGGGAACGCACAGATACGCAGTATTTT. Translating gives CATSSNTGGERTDTQYF.

The V and J genes are TRBV4-1 and TRBJ2-1; no clear D gene. This CDR3 region has 15 residues. Germline CDR1 is MGHRA and CDR2 is YSYEKL. Between the trimmed V and J ends, which lost 4 bases and 6 bases, there was a span of 16 bases. The CDR3: CASSLQSPNRNEQFF. As DNA, the CDR3 is TGCGCCAGCAGCCTACAGAGTCCGAACCGCAATGAGCAGTTCTTC.

The V gene is TRBV10-1, the J gene TRBJ2-1; possibly TRBD1 or TRBD2 for D (6 bases each). Germline V gene lookup returns CDR1 WNHNN and CDR2 SYGVQD (reference sequence). Trimming took off 2 bases at V and 12 bases at J, with 20 bases between the two ends. This CDR3 spans 15 amino acids. The CDR3 DNA reads as TGCGCCAGCAGTGAGATGGACCCCTGGAAGGGGGGGCAGTTCTTC. This codes for CASSEMDPWKGGQFF.

CDR3 region: CASESGGSSYEQYF. As DNA, the CDR3 is TGTGCCAGCGAATCCGGCGGGAGCTCCTACGAGCAGTACTTC. The J gene is TRBJ2-7, the V gene TRBV6-6, with TRBD2 identical over 7 bases. This CDR3 is 14 amino acids long. V dropped 8 bases and J dropped 0; count of bases not matched to a gene: 7. Germline V gene sequence: CDR1 MNHNY, CDR2 SVGAGI (reference sequence).

The rearrangement joins TRBV19 to TRBJ2-7; possible D gene TRBD1, 5 bases. The CDR3 covers 14 residues. CDR1 is LNHDA and CDR2 is SQIVND in the germline V gene (reference sequence). V was clipped by 6 bases and J by 4 bases, with 16 bases between them. The CDR3 protein is CASRRGKGPYEQYF. CDR3 nucleotides: TGTGCCAGTAGGAGAGGTAAGGGGCCGTACGAGCAGTACTTC.

The CDR3 reads CASVLGLAKNIQYF. The CDR3 nucleotides read TGTGCCAGCGTCCTTGGGCTAGCCAAAAACATTCAGTACTTC. This chain joins TRBV27 and TRBJ2-4; D is unresolved. Trimming cost V 8 bases and J 0 bases, with 11 bases left between them. The length of the CDR3 is 14 residues. Germline V CDR1 and CDR2: MNHEY, SMNVEV (reference sequence).

This chain joins TRBV27 and TRBJ2-7; D is undetermined. Germline values: CDR1 MNHEY, CDR2 SMNVEV (reference sequence). This CDR3 spans 16 amino acids. The V end was cut by 4 bases, the J end by 0 bases, with 16 bases between. The CDR3 bases are TGTGCCAGCAGTTCACCCCTGACATCGCCCTCCTACGAGCAGTACTTC. Translated, it gives CASSSPLTSPSYEQYF.

The J gene is TRBJ2-7, the V gene TRBV6-1; D ambiguous. The CDR3 length is 14 residues. The germline V and J ends were trimmed by 1 base and 1 base, with 8 bases remaining between them. Germline loops: CDR1 MNHNS, CDR2 SASEGT. The CDR3 here is CASSEVANSYEQYF. As DNA, the CDR3 is TGTGCCAGCAGTGAAGTGGCCAATTCCTACGAGCAGTACTTC.

Here the CDR3 reads CASSLQHEQFF. The CDR3 coding sequence is TGTGCCAGCAGTTTACAGCATGAGCAGTTCTTC. The genes are TRBV28 and TRBJ2-1, with D unclear. The CDR3 is made up of 11 amino acids. CDR1 and CDR2 from the germline V gene are MDHEN and SYDVKM. V lost 2 bases, J lost 8 bases, and 4 bases lay in between.

The chain combines TRBV5-1 with TRBJ2-7, with D possibly matching TRBD1 (6 bases). TRBJ2-1 explains the end of the DNA better; the J call may be wrong. CDR3 length equals 15 residues. The V gene's germline CDR1 is SGHRS and CDR2 YFSETQ. CDR3 sequence: CASEQGPGTSYEQFF. In DNA, the CDR3 is TGCGCCAGCGAACAGGGCCCGGGTACCTCCTACGAGCAGTTCTTC.

The J gene is TRBJ2-1, the V gene TRBV19, with a possible D match to TRBD2 (6 bases). Trimming shortened V by 8 bases and J by 2 bases, and 16 bases separated the two germline ends. The germline V gene has CDR1 LNHDA and CDR2 SQIVND (reference sequence). The CDR3 runs 15 residues. CDR3 sequence reads: CASSRDFPPYNEQFF. In nucleotides, the CDR3 is TGTGCCAGTTCTCGGGACTTCCCCCCCTACAATGAGCAGTTCTTC.